This TCR beta chain was sequenced for a study of blood T cells in healthy people across ages. Together with a sample-barcoded 5' primer, a J-beta primer mix was included in a second PCR lasting about 6 to 11 cycles. A template-switch adaptor containing 12 random nucleotides labeled each cDNA molecule. TCRdb redid the calling of the 5' RACE reads with MiXCR, one entry per CDR3 protein. The sample yields hundreds of thousands of distinct CDR3 sequences, 40% to 65% seen once. For this clonotype: Its antigen remains unidentified.

In each sample, at least 7 million PBMCs were isolated. Samples each had at least 6 micrograms of total RNA extracted. The CDR3 extends over 16 amino acids. Germline values: CDR1 SEHNR, CDR2 FQNEAQ (reference sequence). Study results and limitations: Shifts in expanded clonotypes may have been confounded by donor CMV status, which was unknown.

The chain combines TRBV7-9 with TRBJ2-1; 9 positions agree with TRBD2. The DNA matches TRBJ2-7 better at its end, which makes the J call doubtful. The TCR comes from an older man in good health. The sequencing sample was made of blood. The CDR3 loop reads CASSQMTTSGVTSQYF. As DNA, the CDR3 is TGTGCCAGCAGCCAGATGACGACTAGCGGTGTTACGTCGCAGTACTTC.